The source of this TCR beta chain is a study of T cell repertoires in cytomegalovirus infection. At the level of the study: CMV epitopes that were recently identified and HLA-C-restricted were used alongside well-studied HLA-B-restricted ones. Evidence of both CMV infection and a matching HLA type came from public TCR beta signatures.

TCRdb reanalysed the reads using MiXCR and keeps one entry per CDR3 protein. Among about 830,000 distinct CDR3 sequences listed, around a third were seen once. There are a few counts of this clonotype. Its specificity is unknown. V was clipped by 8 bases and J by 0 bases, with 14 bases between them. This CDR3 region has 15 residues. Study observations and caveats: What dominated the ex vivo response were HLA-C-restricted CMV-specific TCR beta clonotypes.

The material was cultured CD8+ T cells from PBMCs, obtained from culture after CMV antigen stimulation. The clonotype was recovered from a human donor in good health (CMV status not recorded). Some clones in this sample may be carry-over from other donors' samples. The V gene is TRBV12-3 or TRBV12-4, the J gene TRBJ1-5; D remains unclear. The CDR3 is CASGYTLNSNQPQHF. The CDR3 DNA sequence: TGTGCCAGCGGATATACATTAAATAGCAATCAGCCCCAGCATTTT.